Below are 21 T cell receptor beta chains sequenced from a single sample in a study of T-cell memory formation after mild COVID-19. TCRdb analysed the 5' RACE reads with MiXCR anew, one entry per CDR3 protein. The table has fewer than 600,000 distinct CDR3 sequences, about 20% seen once. Material: PBMCs or a T cell subset sorted from them (not recorded which). The receptor set was obtained from an adult woman who had mild COVID-19 (a few samples of this study predate the infection). Cell type and time point are not known.

The chain links TRBV5-1 to TRBJ2-3; 9 bases map to TRBD2. In germline, CDR1 is SGHRS, CDR2 YFSETQ. This CDR3 has 15 residues. Germline trimming cut 6 bases from V and 3 bases from J; bases unmatched to any gene: 8. CDR3 region: CASMSLAGPTDTQYF. In DNA form, the CDR3 reads TGCGCCAGCATGTCCCTAGCGGGGCCAACAGATACGCAGTATTTT.

This chain uses TRBV7-9 with TRBJ1-1; the D gene is possibly TRBD1 (5 bases). The germline V gene encodes CDR1 SEHNR and CDR2 FQNEAQ (reference sequence). The length of the CDR3 is 15 residues. V lost 7 bases and J 2 bases, leaving 17 bases between the germline ends. CDR3 amino acids: CASTTPRDLNTEAFF. The CDR3 nucleotides read TGTGCCAGCACCACCCCCAGGGACCTCAACACTGAAGCTTTCTTT.

This chain joins TRBV28 and TRBJ2-5; 9 nucleotides agree with TRBD1. J gave up 5 bases and V 5 bases, and 6 bases lay outside the gene matches. Germline V CDR1 and CDR2: MDHEN, SYDVKM. The CDR3 covers 14 residues. This CDR3 reads CASSRDRVGETQYF. The CDR3 DNA is TGTGCCAGCAGTAGGGACAGGGTAGGGGAGACCCAGTACTTC. The entire variable domain, with the rest obtained from reference TRBV28 and TRBJ2-5, is as follows: DVKVTQSSRYLVKRTGEKVFLECVQDMDHENMFWYRQDPGLGLRLIYFSYDVKMKEKGDIPEGYSVSREKKERFSLILESASTNQTSMYLCASSRDRVGETQYFGPGTRLLVL.

This chain links TRBV5-1 with TRBJ2-5; D remains unclear. Trimming shortened V by 3 bases and J by 6 bases, and 18 bases separated the two germline ends. The germline CDR1 and CDR2 sequences are SGHRS and YFSETQ. The CDR3 totals 15 residues. Written as DNA, the CDR3 is TGCGCCAGCAGCTACCAAGCCGGAGATCGGAAGACCCAGTACTTC. Amino acid sequence: CASSYQAGDRKTQYF.

The chain carries TRBV18 and TRBJ2-3; tentatively, D is TRBD1 (6 bases). The CDR3 covers 14 residues. Per germline, CDR1 KGHSH and CDR2 LQKENI. The germline V and J ends were trimmed by 1 base and 7 bases, with 12 bases remaining between them. In DNA form, the CDR3 reads TGTGCCAGCTCACCACGCACAGGGAAGAATACGCAGTATTTT. Amino acid sequence: CASSPRTGKNTQYF. The whole variable domain, filled in from reference TRBV18 and TRBJ2-3, reads NAGVMQNPRHLVRRRGQEARLRCSPMKGHSHVYWYRQLPEEGLKFMVYLQKENIIDESGMPKERFSAEFPKEGPSILRIQQVVRGDSAAYFCASSPRTGKNTQYFGPGTRLTVL.

A few counts support this clonotype. The chain is built from TRBV12-3 or TRBV12-4 and TRBJ2-7, with D possibly being TRBD1 or TRBD2 (7 bases each). V was cut by 3 bases and J by 4 bases, with 16 bases left in between. The CDR3 length is 15 residues. The CDR3 region is CASSLRQGGGYEQYF. In DNA form, the CDR3 reads TGTGCCAGCAGTTTGAGACAGGGAGGGGGATACGAGCAGTACTTC.

This clonotype was seen a handful of times. The V call is TRBV7-6, the J call TRBJ2-5; D is perhaps TRBD1 (6 bases). Deletions cut 2 bases from V and 1 base from J, with 14 bases between. Germline V gene lookup returns CDR1 SGHVS and CDR2 FNYEAQ. The CDR3 runs 16 residues. The CDR3: CASSLYGRGTQETQYF. In nucleotides, the CDR3 is TGTGCCAGCAGCTTATATGGCAGGGGAACCCAAGAGACCCAGTACTTC. Complete variable domain (other parts from reference TRBV7-6 and TRBJ2-5): GAGVSQSPRYKVTKRGQDVALRCDPISGHVSLYWYRQALGQGPEFLTYFNYEAQQDKSGLPNDRFSAERPEGSISTLTIQRTEQRDSAMYRCASSLYGRGTQETQYFGPGTRLLVL.

The table lists this clonotype with many counts. The gene calls are TRBV4-3 and TRBJ2-7; 8 bases fit TRBD1. This CDR3 is 15 amino acids long. Germline V gene data show CDR1 as LGHNA and CDR2 as YSLEER. J gave up 4 bases and V 4 bases, and 9 bases lay outside the gene matches. This CDR3 reads CASSLGAGGTYEQYF. CDR3 nucleotide sequence: TGCGCCAGCAGCCTGGGCGCAGGGGGCACGTACGAGCAGTACTTC.

This clonotype was seen a few times. The chain has TRBV5-5 and TRBJ1-3, with D maybe TRBD1 (5 bases). This CDR3 region has 14 residues. CDR1 is SGHKS, CDR2 YYEKEE, per germline (reference sequence). V shed 0 bases and J shed 4 bases, with 8 bases lying between them. For the CDR3, the DNA is TGTGCCAGCAGCTTGGGGGACGTGGGAAACACCATATATTTT. Protein: CASSLGDVGNTIYF. The full variable domain, with the rest looked up from reference TRBV5-5 and TRBJ1-3, is DAGVTQSPTHLIKTRGQQVTLRCSPISGHKSVSWYQQVLGQGPQFIFQYYEKEERGRGNFPDRFSARQFPNYSSELNVNALLLGDSALYLCASSLGDVGNTIYFGEGSWLTVV.

Points on this clonotype: Since the CDR3 does not end with the conserved phenylalanine or tryptophan, this likely comes from a read error. V is TRBV30 and J is TRBJ2-7; 7 bases map to TRBD1. The length of the CDR3 is 13 residues. Trimming removed 2 bases from V and 0 bases from J; junction bases left unmatched: 1. Germline V gene data show CDR1 as GTSNPN and CDR2 as SVGIG (reference sequence). CDR3 in amino acids: CAWSKGASYEQYS. CDR3 sequence (DNA): TGTGCCTGGAGTAAGGGGGCCTCCTACGAGCAGTACTCC.

This clonotype was counted at least ten times. DNA of the CDR3: TGCGCCAGCAGCCAAGATCAGGACGGAGGAGAGCAGTTCTTC. It is translated as CASSQDQDGGEQFF. The rearrangement uses TRBV4-3 and TRBJ2-1; D is possibly TRBD2 (5 bases). V gave up 0 bases and J gave up 10 bases, with 13 bases separating them. From germline, CDR1 is LGHNA and CDR2 YSLEER. The CDR3 consists of 14 residues.

This clonotype was counted only a few times. The gene calls are TRBV7-8 and TRBJ2-3; tentatively, D is TRBD1 or TRBD2 (5 bases each). The CDR3 has 14 residues. V gave up 6 bases and J gave up 4 bases, with 14 bases separating them. Per germline, CDR1 SGHVS and CDR2 FQNEAQ. This CDR3 reads CASSGGAIADTQYF. The CDR3 coding sequence is TGTGCCAGCAGTGGGGGAGCGATCGCAGATACGCAGTATTTT.

The chain employs TRBV11-3 and TRBJ2-3; a possible D gene is TRBD1 (6 bases). The V and J ends lost 6 bases and 3 bases respectively, with 22 bases between them. CDR3 length: 17 amino acids. Per germline, CDR1 SGHNT and CDR2 YENEEA. CDR3 sequence reads: CASRPHHGGGRTDTQYF. As DNA, the CDR3 is TGTGCCAGCAGACCCCATCATGGGGGCGGTCGGACAGATACGCAGTATTTT.

The CDR3 nucleotides are TGTGCCAGCAGCTTAGCACCGGGCCAGGGCGCTGAAGCTTTCTTT. This codes for CASSLAPGQGAEAFF. This rearrangement joins TRBV7-2 to TRBJ1-1; perhaps TRBD1 as D (5 bases). V shed 0 bases and J shed 6 bases, with 14 bases lying between them. CDR3 length equals 15 residues. CDR1 SGHTA and CDR2 FQGNSA come from the germline V gene.

This clonotype was detected a few times. V gene TRBV15 combines with J gene TRBJ1-2; possibly TRBD1 for D (5 bases). Per germline, CDR1 LNHNV and CDR2 YYDKDF (reference sequence). The CDR3 is made up of 14 amino acids. V lost 8 bases, J lost 5 bases, and 18 bases lay in between. The CDR3 is CATSLSGGGYGYTF. In DNA form, the CDR3 reads TGTGCCACCTCCCTGTCCGGGGGGGGATATGGCTACACCTTC.

This clonotype has at least ten counts. The V call is TRBV6-6, the J call TRBJ2-1, with unresolved D. Trimming left V 2 bases short and J 0 bases short, with 8 bases between. CDR1 is MNHNY, CDR2 SVGAGI, per germline (reference sequence). CDR3 length equals 15 residues. The CDR3: CASSYEWSSYNEQFF. CDR3 nucleotides: TGTGCCAGCAGTTACGAATGGAGCTCCTACAATGAGCAGTTCTTC.

The rearrangement links TRBV6-1 to TRBJ2-3, with 8 bases that match TRBD1. Losses at the gene ends were 4 bases for V and 4 bases for J; bases not matched to a gene: 10. The CDR3 runs 16 residues. Germline CDR1 and CDR2: MNHNS and SASEGT. The CDR3 nucleotides are TGTGCCAGCAGTGCGCGGACAGGGAAGGCTGCAGATACGCAGTATTTT. Residues: CASSARTGKAADTQYF.

This clonotype appeared a few times. The chain employs TRBV7-9 and TRBJ1-5; weak D call: TRBD1 (5 bases). V was pared by 3 bases and J by 5 bases, with 11 bases between. In germline, CDR1 is SEHNR, CDR2 FQNEAQ (reference sequence). The CDR3 covers 14 residues. CDR3 residues: CASSFAQGDQPQHF. The DNA of the CDR3 is TGTGCCAGCAGCTTCGCCCAGGGAGATCAGCCCCAGCATTTT. The whole variable domain, remainder taken from reference TRBV7-9 and TRBJ1-5, is DTGVSQNPRHKITKRGQNVTFRCDPISEHNRLYWYRQTLGQGPEFLTYFQNEAQLEKSRLLSDRFSAERPKGSFSTLEIQRTEQGDSAMYLCASSFAQGDQPQHFGDGTRLSIL.

This clonotype was seen a handful of times. CDR3 amino acids: CASSYIGDTYEQYF. CDR3 sequence (DNA): TGTGCCAGCAGTTACATCGGGGACACTTACGAGCAGTACTTC. The chain couples TRBV6-2 or TRBV6-3 to TRBJ2-7; possible D gene TRBD1, 6 bases. The germline V gene encodes CDR1 MNHEY and CDR2 SVGEGT. The length of the CDR3 is 14 residues. Trimming stripped 2 bases from V and 4 bases from J, with 12 bases between.

The chain links TRBV5-6 to TRBJ1-1, with TRBD1 as a possible D gene (6 bases). The germline CDR1 and CDR2 sequences are SGHDT and YYEEEE. V was cut by 7 bases and J by 5 bases, with 24 bases left in between. There are 16 residues in the CDR3. This CDR3 is CASVEHPGVLWTEAFF. The CDR3 nucleotides read TGTGCCAGCGTCGAACATCCAGGGGTACTTTGGACTGAAGCTTTCTTT. Supplemented by reference TRBV5-6 and TRBJ1-1, the full variable domain reads DAGVTQSPTHLIKTRGQQVTLRCSPKSGHDTVSWYQQALGQGPQFIFQYYEEEERQRGNFPDRFSGHQFPNYSSELNVNALLLGDSALYLCASVEHPGVLWTEAFFGQGTRLTVV.

This clonotype was seen only a few times. V usage is TRBV24-1 and J usage is TRBJ2-7; 13 nucleotides line up with TRBD2. The CDR3 length is 14 residues. The V gene end was trimmed by 6 bases and the J gene end by 6 bases; junction bases not matched to a gene: 4. CDR1 and CDR2 (germline): KGHDR, SFDVKD. The CDR3 loop is CATSTSGRVGEQYF. For the CDR3, the DNA is TGTGCCACCAGTACTAGCGGGAGGGTCGGCGAGCAGTACTTC.